This T cell receptor beta chain was sequenced in a study of PD-1 blockade in mismatch repair-deficient tumors. Across the study: Patients had approximately 12 mismatch repair-deficient cancer types, all previously treated and progressing.

TCRs were sequenced from a few patients responding to pembrolizumab. Method: immunoSEQ multiplex PCR; TCRdb's copy keeps in-frame clones and lacks some. The data show 50,000 or so clones, about 85% seen once. As regards this clone: Its specificity is not known.

Findings and caveats of the study: Rapid post-treatment expansion, then contraction, generally preceding radiologic response, marked tumor-resident clones.

This CDR3 region has 20 residues. CDR1 and CDR2 (germline): SGHNT, YYREEE (reference sequence). Germline trimming cut 3 bases from V and 2 bases from J; bases unmatched to any gene: 14. The clonotype originates from an adult with mismatch repair-deficient cancer. This specimen was peripheral blood, taken roughly 21 weeks after starting pembrolizumab. The genes are TRBV5-4 and TRBJ2-1; 13 bases agree with TRBD2. The CDR3 DNA sequence: TGTGCCAGCAGCTGGGATCGAGGACTAGCGGGAGTCGGGACCTACAATGAGCAGTTCTTC. Translating gives CASSWDRGLAGVGTYNEQFF.